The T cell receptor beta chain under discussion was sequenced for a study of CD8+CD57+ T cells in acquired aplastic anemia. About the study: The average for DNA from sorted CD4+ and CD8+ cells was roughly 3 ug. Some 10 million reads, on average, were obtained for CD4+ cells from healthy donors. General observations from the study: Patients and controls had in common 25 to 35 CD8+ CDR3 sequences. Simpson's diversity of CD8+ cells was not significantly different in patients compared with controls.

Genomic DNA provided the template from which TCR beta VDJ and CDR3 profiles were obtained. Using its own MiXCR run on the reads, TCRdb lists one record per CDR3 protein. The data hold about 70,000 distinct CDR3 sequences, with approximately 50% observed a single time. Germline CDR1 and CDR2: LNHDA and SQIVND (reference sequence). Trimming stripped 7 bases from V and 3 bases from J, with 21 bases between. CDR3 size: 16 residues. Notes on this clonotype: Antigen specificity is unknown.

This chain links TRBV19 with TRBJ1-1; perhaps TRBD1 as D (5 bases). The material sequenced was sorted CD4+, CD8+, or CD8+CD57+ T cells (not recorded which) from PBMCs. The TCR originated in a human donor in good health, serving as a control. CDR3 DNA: TGTGCCAGTACCCGGGGGTACAGGATCGAGGACACTGAAGCTTTCTTT. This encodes CASTRGYRIEDTEAFF.